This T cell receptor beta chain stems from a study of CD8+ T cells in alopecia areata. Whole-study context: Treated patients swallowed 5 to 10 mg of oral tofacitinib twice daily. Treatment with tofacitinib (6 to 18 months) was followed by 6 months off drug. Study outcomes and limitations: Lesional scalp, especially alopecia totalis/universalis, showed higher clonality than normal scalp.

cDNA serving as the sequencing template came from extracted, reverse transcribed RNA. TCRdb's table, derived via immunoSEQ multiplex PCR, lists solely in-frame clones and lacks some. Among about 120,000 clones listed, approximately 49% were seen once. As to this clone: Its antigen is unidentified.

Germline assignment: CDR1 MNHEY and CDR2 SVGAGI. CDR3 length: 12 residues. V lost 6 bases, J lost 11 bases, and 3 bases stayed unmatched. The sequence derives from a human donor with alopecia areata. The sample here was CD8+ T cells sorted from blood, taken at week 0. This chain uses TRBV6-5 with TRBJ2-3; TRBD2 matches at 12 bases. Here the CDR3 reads CASSPSGGGQYF. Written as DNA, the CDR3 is TGTGCCAGCAGCCCTAGCGGGGGGGGGCAGTATTTT.